The 32 T cell receptor beta chains in this list originate from one sample, sequenced in a study of Ad26.COV2.S vaccination and SARS-CoV-2 variants. Clones were sequenced by immunoSEQ multiplex PCR, and TCRdb holds only the in-frame ones, with some missing. This table holds roughly 250,000 clones, around 88% found once. The treatment was: about 20 received Ad26.COV2.S at low or high dose, single or two shots; about 5 received placebo; per-sample allocation not given. Samples were taken on day 63 after the first vaccine or placebo injection. The sample in question was peripheral blood, obtained in a trial of Ad26.COV2.S vaccine versus placebo. These receptors were taken from a person between 18 and 65 years old who received the Ad26.COV2.S COVID-19 vaccine or a placebo.

The chain is built from TRBV18 and TRBJ1-5, with 7 bases that match TRBD1. The CDR3 is 14 amino acids. CDR1 KGHSH and CDR2 LQKENI come from the germline V gene. The trim removed 5 bases at V and 3 bases at J, leaving 4 bases unmatched. The CDR3 nucleotides read TGTGCCAGCTCAACGGGACAGTACAATCAGCCCCAGCATTTT. Amino acid sequence: CASSTGQYNQPQHF.

This chain joins TRBV5-1 and TRBJ2-2, with 8 bases lining up with TRBD1. V trimming: 0 bases; J trimming: 1 base; junction bases outside the gene matches: 5. Germline CDR1 and CDR2: SGHRS and YFSETQ. The CDR3 has 17 amino acids. CDR3 protein: CASSLGAGGMNTGELFF. The DNA of the CDR3 is TGCGCCAGCAGCTTGGGGGCAGGGGGCATGAACACCGGGGAGCTGTTTTTT.

The rearrangement links TRBV30 to TRBJ2-5; 9 bases map to TRBD1. CDR3 length: 12 residues. Germline-derived CDR1 and CDR2 are GTSNPN and SVGIG (reference sequence). Unmatched junction bases numbered 5, after V lost 5 bases and J lost 7 bases. The CDR3 reads CAWGTGPGTQYF. The CDR3 nucleotides are TGTGCCTGGGGGACAGGGCCCGGGACCCAGTACTTC.

This clone was seen just once. The chain couples TRBV29-1 to TRBJ2-1; TRBD2 matches 10 bases. The CDR3 runs 16 residues. Per the germline V gene, CDR1 is SQVTM and CDR2 is ANQGSEA. V was pared by 2 bases and J by 1 base, with 5 bases of the junction left unmatched. CDR3: CSVEKILAGSYNEQFF. CDR3 in DNA: TGCAGCGTTGAAAAAATACTAGCGGGATCCTACAATGAGCAGTTCTTC.

V is TRBV11-2 and J is TRBJ1-2, with D maybe TRBD1 (6 bases). The CDR3 has 14 residues. Germline-derived CDR1 and CDR2 are SGHAT and FQNNGV. V shed 2 bases and J shed 6 bases, with 13 bases lying between them. The CDR3 loop is CASSLLTGKHGYTF. The CDR3 DNA reads as TGTGCCAGCAGCTTATTAACAGGGAAACATGGCTACACCTTC.

The rearrangement joins TRBV5-1 to TRBJ2-3; TRBD2 matches at 8 bases. Germline V gives CDR1 SGHRS, CDR2 YFSETQ. The length of the CDR3 is 14 residues. Losses at the gene ends were 7 bases for V and 2 bases for J; bases not matched to a gene: 6. In DNA, the CDR3 is TGCGCCAGCGGTAGCGGGACATCCACAGATACGCAGTATTTT. Translating gives CASGSGTSTDTQYF.

CDR3 sequence reads: CASSPETTFTQYF. CDR3 nucleotides: TGTGCCAGCTCACCAGAGACAACCTTTACGCAGTATTTT. V and J are TRBV18 and TRBJ2-3; D is ambiguous. Trimming removed 2 bases from V and 8 bases from J, with 11 bases in between. Germline V CDR1 and CDR2: KGHSH, LQKENI. CDR3 length: 13 amino acids. Looking up the rest from reference TRBV18 and TRBJ2-3 gives the full variable domain: NAGVMQNPRHLVRRRGQEARLRCSPMKGHSHVYWYRQLPEEGLKFMVYLQKENIIDESGMPKERFSAEFPKEGPSILRIQQVVRGDSAAYFCASSPETTFTQYFGPGTRLTVL.

The rearrangement joins TRBV18 to TRBJ1-1, with D possibly matching TRBD1 (5 bases). V was cut by 2 bases and J by 3 bases, with 10 bases left in between. CDR1 and CDR2 from the germline V gene are KGHSH and LQKENI. The CDR3 contains 14 residues. CDR3 residues: CASSPSMGDTEAFF. The CDR3 nucleotides are TGTGCCAGCTCACCAAGTATGGGGGACACTGAAGCTTTCTTT.

V usage is TRBV30 and J usage is TRBJ1-1; D ambiguous. V was pared by 2 bases and J by 6 bases, with 10 bases between. There are 12 residues in the CDR3. CDR1 and CDR2 (germline): GTSNPN, SVGIG (reference sequence). The CDR3 loop reads CAWSPSGPEAFF. The CDR3 nucleotides are TGTGCCTGGAGTCCCAGCGGACCTGAAGCTTTCTTT.

The chain links TRBV5-1 to TRBJ2-7; D gene ambiguous. Germline V gives CDR1 SGHRS, CDR2 YFSETQ. CDR3 size: 14 residues. Trimming cost V 0 bases and J 3 bases, with 10 bases left between them. The CDR3 DNA reads as TGCGCCAGCAGCTTGGGAAGTTGGGGCTACGAGCAGTACTTC. Amino acids: CASSLGSWGYEQYF.

The genes are TRBV6-5 and TRBJ2-3; TRBD1 might be the D (5 bases). Germline-derived CDR1 and CDR2 are MNHEY and SVGAGI. Trimming stripped 6 bases from V and 0 bases from J, with 13 bases between. This CDR3 has 15 residues. The CDR3: CASRGARPSTDTQYF. The CDR3 DNA sequence: TGTGCCAGCAGAGGGGCCAGACCTAGCACAGATACGCAGTATTTT.

The chain is built from TRBV30 and TRBJ1-3; 8 bases line up with TRBD1. V was pared by 3 bases and J by 4 bases, with 14 bases of the junction left unmatched. Per the germline V gene, CDR1 is GTSNPN and CDR2 is SVGIG (reference sequence). This CDR3 has 17 residues. The CDR3 DNA is TGTGCCTGGAGGGCCGGGACAGGCCGGCGGTCGGGAAACACCATATATTTT. Translating it yields CAWRAGTGRRSGNTIYF.

The chain employs TRBV5-4 and TRBJ2-1; D is possibly TRBD2 (5 bases). Trimming pared 2 bases from V and 6 bases from J, leaving 15 bases between. The length of the CDR3 is 15 residues. CDR1 is SGHNT and CDR2 is YYREEE in the germline V gene (reference sequence). CDR3 loop: CASSFRRAGGNEQFF. The CDR3 region has the DNA TGTGCCAGCAGCTTTCGACGAGCCGGAGGCAATGAGCAGTTCTTC. The whole variable domain, remainder taken from reference TRBV5-4 and TRBJ2-1, is ETGVTQSPTHLIKTRGQQVTLRCSSQSGHNTVSWYQQALGQGPQFIFQYYREEENGRGNFPPRFSGLQFPNYSSELNVNALELDDSALYLCASSFRRAGGNEQFFGPGTRLTVL.

This chain uses TRBV5-1 with TRBJ2-6; no clear D gene. Trimming pared 0 bases from V and 0 bases from J, leaving 1 base between. CDR3 length: 14 residues. Germline CDR1 is SGHRS and CDR2 is YFSETQ. CDR3 sequence reads: CASSLDSGANVLTF. The CDR3 DNA reads TGCGCCAGCAGCTTGGACTCTGGGGCCAACGTCCTGACTTTC. Full variable domain (remainder filled in from reference TRBV5-1 and TRBJ2-6): KAGVTQTPRYLIKTRGQQVTLSCSPISGHRSVSWYQQTPGQGLQFLFEYFSETQRNKGNFPGRFSGRQFSNSRSEMNVSTLELGDSALYLCASSLDSGANVLTFGAGSRLTVL.

The chain uses TRBV9 and TRBJ2-3; TRBD2 matches 11 bases. From germline, CDR1 is SGDLS and CDR2 YYNGEE. The CDR3 is made up of 15 amino acids. V trimming: 5 bases; J trimming: 0 bases; junction bases outside the gene matches: 2. Written as DNA, the CDR3 is TGTGCCAGCAGTGCTAGCGGGGGGAGCACAGATACGCAGTATTTT. It codes for CASSASGGSTDTQYF.

A few counts support this clone. This chain joins TRBV6-1 and TRBJ1-1; D uncertain. V shed 3 bases and J shed 0 bases, with 11 bases lying between them. From germline, CDR1 is MNHNS and CDR2 SASEGT. The length of the CDR3 is 15 residues. The CDR3 bases are TGTGCCAGCAGTGAGCACAGCATGATGAACACTGAAGCTTTCTTT. Translating it yields CASSEHSMMNTEAFF.

J is TRBJ1-5 and V is TRBV4-2; TRBD1 matches 9 bases. The CDR3 runs to 16 residues. Germline loops: CDR1 LGHNA, CDR2 YNFKEQ. Trimming took 4 bases from V and 3 from J; bases not matched to a gene: 7. The CDR3 DNA follows: TGTGCCAGCAGCCCTGGGACAGGGAGAATCAATCAGCCCCAGCATTTT. The encoded protein is CASSPGTGRINQPQHF.

J is TRBJ1-4 and V is TRBV7-9; D unresolved. The CDR3 consists of 19 residues. CDR1 and CDR2 (germline): SEHNR, FQNEAQ (reference sequence). The V and J ends lost 4 bases and 0 bases respectively, with 21 bases between them. The CDR3 reads CASSSPRQSRYATNEKLFF. CDR3 nucleotides: TGTGCCAGCAGCTCGCCTCGGCAGTCGAGGTACGCAACTAATGAAAAACTGTTTTTT.

The rearrangement links TRBV18 to TRBJ1-1; TRBD1 is a possible D gene (5 bases). Per the germline V gene, CDR1 is KGHSH and CDR2 is LQKENI. The CDR3 is 17 residues long. Between the trimmed V and J ends, which lost 0 bases and 1 base, there was a span of 15 bases. Here the CDR3 reads CASSPPRQSGGNTEAFF. The CDR3 coding sequence is TGTGCCAGCTCACCACCTCGACAGTCCGGGGGGAACACTGAAGCTTTCTTT. Complete variable domain (other parts from reference TRBV18 and TRBJ1-1): NAGVMQNPRHLVRRRGQEARLRCSPMKGHSHVYWYRQLPEEGLKFMVYLQKENIIDESGMPKERFSAEFPKEGPSILRIQQVVRGDSAAYFCASSPPRQSGGNTEAFFGQGTRLTVV.

The chain is built from TRBV7-2 and TRBJ1-1; weak D call: TRBD1 (5 bases). CDR3 size: 14 residues. The V end was cut by 4 bases, the J end by 5 bases, with 14 bases between. CDR1 and CDR2 from the germline V gene are SGHTA and FQGNSA. CDR3 amino acids: CASSSQMGLTEAFF. The DNA for the CDR3 is TGTGCCAGCAGCTCACAAATGGGACTAACTGAAGCTTTCTTT.

The chain has TRBV7-2 and TRBJ2-5, with 9 bases aligning to TRBD1. The germline V gene has CDR1 SGHTA and CDR2 FQGNSA. The CDR3 is made up of 14 amino acids. Trimming cost V 5 bases and J 1 base; bases outside gene matches: 2. CDR3 sequence: CASSTDRGQETQYF. The DNA of the CDR3 is TGTGCCAGCAGCACGGACAGGGGCCAAGAGACCCAGTACTTC.

This sequence joins TRBV27 and TRBJ2-1; 12 nucleotides align to TRBD2. Unmatched junction bases numbered 11, after V lost 4 bases and J lost 7 bases. The length of the CDR3 is 17 residues. Germline V gene lookup returns CDR1 MNHEY and CDR2 SMNVEV (reference sequence). CDR3 region: CASSSLLAGGVMNEQFF. As DNA, the CDR3 is TGTGCCAGCAGTTCCTTGCTAGCGGGGGGGGTTATGAATGAGCAGTTCTTC.

The chain combines TRBV5-5 with TRBJ1-1; no firm D call. This CDR3 has 15 amino acids. The germline CDR1 and CDR2 sequences are SGHKS and YYEKEE (reference sequence). V lost 0 bases and J lost 6, with 15 bases in between. The CDR3 bases are TGTGCCAGCAGCTTGGTGGTCCGGTTAAGCGCTGAAGCTTTCTTT. Its translation is CASSLVVRLSAEAFF.

The rearrangement links TRBV30 to TRBJ1-5, with TRBD1 as a possible D gene (6 bases). CDR1 and CDR2 (germline): GTSNPN, SVGIG (reference sequence). The length of the CDR3 is 13 residues. Trimming pared 7 bases from V and 5 bases from J, leaving 15 bases between. This CDR3 is CAYSGGPYQPQHF. The CDR3 DNA sequence: TGTGCCTACTCCGGGGGGCCCTATCAGCCCCAGCATTTT.

J is TRBJ1-1 and V is TRBV5-5; TRBD1 aligns across 7 bases. In germline, CDR1 is SGHKS, CDR2 YYEKEE (reference sequence). The CDR3 totals 14 residues. Unmatched junction bases numbered 3, after V lost 4 bases and J lost 0 bases. The CDR3 DNA reads as TGTGCCAGCAGCCCGGGACAGATGAACACTGAAGCTTTCTTT. Protein product: CASSPGQMNTEAFF.

Worth noting for this clone: Other nucleotide sequences in the sample specify the same CDR3. The chain has TRBV9 and TRBJ2-1, with 8 bases aligning to TRBD2. CDR3 length: 15 amino acids. Germline lookup yields CDR1 SGDLS and CDR2 YYNGEE. V dropped 2 bases and J dropped 4; count of bases not matched to a gene: 5. The CDR3 protein is CASSVDSGRYNEQFF. Written as DNA, the CDR3 is TGTGCCAGCAGCGTCGACAGCGGGAGATACAATGAGCAGTTCTTC.

The rearrangement links TRBV4-2 to TRBJ1-2, with unresolved D. Trimming removed 2 bases at V and 5 bases at J, with 21 bases between. This CDR3 region has 17 residues. Germline V lookup: CDR1 LGHNA, CDR2 YNFKEQ. Here the CDR3 DNA reads TGTGCCAGCAGCCAACATGGCACAGACACTCTAGGGTATGGCTACACCTTC. This codes for CASSQHGTDTLGYGYTF.

This chain links TRBV13 with TRBJ2-1; 7 bases are shared with TRBD2. Germline loops: CDR1 PRHDT, CDR2 FYEKMQ (reference sequence). V shed 2 bases, J shed 1 base, and the junction held 5 bases outside the gene matches. The CDR3 has 16 residues. DNA of the CDR3: TGTGCCAGCAGCTTATGGGCTAGCGGATCCTACAATGAGCAGTTCTTC. This sequence encodes CASSLWASGSYNEQFF.

V is TRBV5-5 and J is TRBJ2-7; a possible D gene is TRBD1 (7 bases). The germline V gene encodes CDR1 SGHKS and CDR2 YYEKEE (reference sequence). The CDR3 totals 17 residues. V was pared by 6 bases and J by 0 bases, with 22 bases between. The CDR3 region has the DNA TGTGCCAGCAACTTATCGGGAGACAGGGCGAGCTCCTACGAGCAGTACGTC. This codes for CASNLSGDRASSYEQYV.

V and J are TRBV18 and TRBJ2-5; 11 nucleotides match TRBD2. The J segment lost 2 bases and the V segment lost 2 bases, leaving 4 bases of the junction unmatched. This CDR3 spans 16 amino acids. CDR1 is KGHSH, CDR2 LQKENI, per germline. CDR3 sequence reads: CASSPSLAGEQETQYF. The CDR3 DNA sequence: TGTGCCAGCTCACCATCACTAGCGGGAGAGCAAGAGACCCAGTACTTC.

The chain is built from TRBV9 and TRBJ2-5; 8 positions match TRBD2. V dropped 4 bases and J dropped 5; count of bases not matched to a gene: 4. This CDR3 has 13 residues. Germline CDR1 SGDLS, CDR2 YYNGEE. CDR3 sequence: CASSSGGDETQYF. The CDR3 DNA sequence: TGTGCCAGCAGCTCCGGGGGGGATGAGACCCAGTACTTC.

V is TRBV3-1 (or the pseudogene TRBV3-2) and J is TRBJ2-3, with 10 bases that match TRBD2. CDR3 size: 19 residues. Germline V gene data show CDR1 as LGHDT and CDR2 as YNNKEL (reference sequence). Trimming removed 0 bases from V and 1 base from J; junction bases left unmatched: 10. CDR3 in amino acids: CASSQDPSGGAIGTDTQYF. The CDR3 nucleotides are TGTGCCAGCAGCCAAGATCCCAGCGGGGGGGCAATAGGCACAGATACGCAGTATTTT.